This TCR beta chain originates from a study of blood T cell repertoires in COVID-19. Study-level information: PBMCs, B-cell-depleted T cells, or T cells provided the cDNA or gDNA that made up the material.

In the study's own analysis: Reference gene primer amplification yielded estimated nucleated cell counts. The repertoire was sequenced with immunoSEQ multiplex PCR; TCRdb's copy has only in-frame clones and lacks some. The V and J calls and clone size are taken from that table; D and trimming were inferred from the DNA. The sample has around 200,000 clones; approximately 88% are singletons. Losses at the gene ends were 2 bases for V and 2 bases for J; bases not matched to a gene: 2. The germline V gene has CDR1 MNHNS and CDR2 SASEGT. The CDR3 contains 16 residues. Sequencing was done on a sample of peripheral blood. This chain links TRBV6-1 with TRBJ2-3; TRBD2 aligns across 12 bases. The source is a man in his forties or fifties with acute or convalescent COVID-19. CDR3 loop: CASSELAGGFTDTQYF. CDR3 sequence (DNA): TGTGCCAGCAGTGAACTAGCGGGGGGGTTCACAGATACGCAGTATTTT.